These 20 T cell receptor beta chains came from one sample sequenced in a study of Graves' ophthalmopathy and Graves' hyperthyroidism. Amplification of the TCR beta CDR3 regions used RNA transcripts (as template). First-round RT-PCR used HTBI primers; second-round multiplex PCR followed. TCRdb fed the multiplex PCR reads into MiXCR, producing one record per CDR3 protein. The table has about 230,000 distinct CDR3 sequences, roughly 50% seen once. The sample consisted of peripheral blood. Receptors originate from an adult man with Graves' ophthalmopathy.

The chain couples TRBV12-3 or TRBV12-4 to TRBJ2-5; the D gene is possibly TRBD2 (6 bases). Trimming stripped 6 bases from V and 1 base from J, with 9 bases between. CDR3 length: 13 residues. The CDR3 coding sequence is TGTGCCAGCAGCCCGGGGGTCCAAGAGACCCAGTACTTC. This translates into CASSPGVQETQYF.

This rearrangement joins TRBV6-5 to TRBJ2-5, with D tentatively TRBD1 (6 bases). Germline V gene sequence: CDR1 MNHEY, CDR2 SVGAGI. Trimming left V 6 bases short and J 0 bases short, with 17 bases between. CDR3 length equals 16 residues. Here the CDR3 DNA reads TGTGCCAGCAGACCGCTTGGACAGAAGTACCAAGAGACCCAGTACTTC. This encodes CASRPLGQKYQETQYF.

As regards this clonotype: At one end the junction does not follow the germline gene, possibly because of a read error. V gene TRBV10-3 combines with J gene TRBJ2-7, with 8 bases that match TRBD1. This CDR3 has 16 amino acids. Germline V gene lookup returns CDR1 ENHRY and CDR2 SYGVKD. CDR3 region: CASSEQGTGGHYEQYF. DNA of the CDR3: TGTGCCAGCAGTGAACAGGGGACAGGTGGACACTACGAGCAGTACTTC.

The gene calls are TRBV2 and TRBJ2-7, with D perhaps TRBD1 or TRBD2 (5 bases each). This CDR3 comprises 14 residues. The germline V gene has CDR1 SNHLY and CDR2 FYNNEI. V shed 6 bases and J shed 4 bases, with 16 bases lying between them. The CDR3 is CASRNTRDRYEQYF. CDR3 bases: TGTGCCAGCAGAAACACTCGGGACCGATACGAGCAGTACTTC.

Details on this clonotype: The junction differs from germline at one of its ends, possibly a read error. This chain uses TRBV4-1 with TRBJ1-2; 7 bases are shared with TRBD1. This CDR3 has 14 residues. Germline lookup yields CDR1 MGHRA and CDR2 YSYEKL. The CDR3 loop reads CASSQTGTDYGYTF. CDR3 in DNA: TGTGCCAGCAGCCAAACCGGGACAGATTATGGCTACACCTTC.

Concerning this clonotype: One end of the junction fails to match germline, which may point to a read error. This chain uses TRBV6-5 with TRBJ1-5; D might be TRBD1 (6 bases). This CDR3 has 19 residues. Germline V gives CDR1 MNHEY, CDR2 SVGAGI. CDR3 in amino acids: CASSDSRGNRVYSNQPQHF. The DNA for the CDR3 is TGTGCCAGCAGTGACTCTAGGGGGAATCGTGTTTATAGCAATCAGCCCCAGCATTTT.

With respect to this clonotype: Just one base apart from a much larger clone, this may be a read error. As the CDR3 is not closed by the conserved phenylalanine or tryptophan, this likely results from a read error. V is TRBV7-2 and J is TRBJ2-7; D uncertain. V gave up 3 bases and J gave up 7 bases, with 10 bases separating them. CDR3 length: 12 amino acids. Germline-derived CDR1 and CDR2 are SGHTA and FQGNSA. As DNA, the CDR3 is TGTGCCAGCAGCTTCTCCCGTAGGGAGCAGTACCTC. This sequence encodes CASSFSRREQYL.

The CDR3 nucleotides read TGTGCCAGCAGCTCCCACTCTGGGGCCAACGTCCTGACTTTC. Translated, it gives CASSSHSGANVLTF. This rearrangement joins TRBV7-3 to TRBJ2-6; D gene unclear. CDR3 length: 14 amino acids. CDR1 and CDR2 (germline): SGHTA, FQGTGA. V lost 4 bases to trimming and J lost 0 bases, with 4 bases between them.

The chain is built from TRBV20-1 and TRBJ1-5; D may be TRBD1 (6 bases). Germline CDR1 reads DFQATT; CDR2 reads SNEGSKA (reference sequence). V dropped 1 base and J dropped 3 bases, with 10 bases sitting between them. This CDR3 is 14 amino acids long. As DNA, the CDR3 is TGCAGTGCTAGAGGCGGGGGGGCCAATCAGCCCCAGCATTTT. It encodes CSARGGGANQPQHF.

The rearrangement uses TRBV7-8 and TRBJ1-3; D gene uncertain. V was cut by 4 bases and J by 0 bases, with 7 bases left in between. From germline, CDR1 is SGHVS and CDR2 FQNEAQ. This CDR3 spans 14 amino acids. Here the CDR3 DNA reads TGTGCCAGCAGCTATAAGGGCTCTGGAAACACCATATATTTT. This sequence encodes CASSYKGSGNTIYF.

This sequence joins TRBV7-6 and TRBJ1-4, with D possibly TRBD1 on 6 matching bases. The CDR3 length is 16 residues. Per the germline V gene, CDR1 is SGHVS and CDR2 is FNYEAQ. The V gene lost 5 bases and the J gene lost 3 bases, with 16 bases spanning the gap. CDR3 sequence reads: CASSPRQAVSNEKLFF. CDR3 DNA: TGTGCCAGCAGCCCCCGACAGGCAGTCTCTAATGAAAAACTGTTTTTT.

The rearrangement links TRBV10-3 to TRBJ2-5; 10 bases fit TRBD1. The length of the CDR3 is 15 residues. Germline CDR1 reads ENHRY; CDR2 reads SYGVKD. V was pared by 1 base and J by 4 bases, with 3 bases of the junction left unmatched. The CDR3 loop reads CAISELGQGGETQYF. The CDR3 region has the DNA TGTGCCATCAGTGAGTTAGGACAGGGGGGAGAGACCCAGTACTTC.

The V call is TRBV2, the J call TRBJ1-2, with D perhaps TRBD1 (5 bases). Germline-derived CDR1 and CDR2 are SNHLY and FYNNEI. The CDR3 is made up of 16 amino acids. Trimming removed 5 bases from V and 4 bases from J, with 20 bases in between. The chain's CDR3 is CASSSADSPGFYGYTF. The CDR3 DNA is TGTGCCAGCAGTTCAGCAGACAGTCCGGGGTTCTATGGCTACACCTTC.

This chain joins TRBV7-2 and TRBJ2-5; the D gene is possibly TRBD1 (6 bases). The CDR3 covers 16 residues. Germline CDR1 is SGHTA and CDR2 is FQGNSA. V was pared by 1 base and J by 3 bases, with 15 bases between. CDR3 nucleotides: TGTGCCAGCAGCTTAGAAACAGGGTATGGGGAAGAGACCCAGTACTTC. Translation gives CASSLETGYGEETQYF.

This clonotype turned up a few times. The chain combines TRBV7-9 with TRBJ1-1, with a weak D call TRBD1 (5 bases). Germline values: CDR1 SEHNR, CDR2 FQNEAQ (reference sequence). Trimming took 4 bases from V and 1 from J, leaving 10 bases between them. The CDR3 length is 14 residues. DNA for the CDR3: TGTGCCAGCAGCTACGACAGTGGGAACACTGAAGCTTTCTTT. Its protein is CASSYDSGNTEAFF. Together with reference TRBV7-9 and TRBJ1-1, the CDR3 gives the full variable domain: DTGVSQNPRHKITKRGQNVTFRCDPISEHNRLYWYRQTLGQGPEFLTYFQNEAQLEKSRLLSDRFSAERPKGSFSTLEIQRTEQGDSAMYLCASSYDSGNTEAFFGQGTRLTVV.

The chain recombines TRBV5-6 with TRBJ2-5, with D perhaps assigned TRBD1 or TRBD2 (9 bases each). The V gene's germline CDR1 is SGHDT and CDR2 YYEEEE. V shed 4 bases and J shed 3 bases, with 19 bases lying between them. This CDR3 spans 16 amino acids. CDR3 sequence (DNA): TGTGCCAGCAGCGCACCTAGCGGGACAGGGAAAGAGACCCAGTACTTC. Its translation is CASSAPSGTGKETQYF.

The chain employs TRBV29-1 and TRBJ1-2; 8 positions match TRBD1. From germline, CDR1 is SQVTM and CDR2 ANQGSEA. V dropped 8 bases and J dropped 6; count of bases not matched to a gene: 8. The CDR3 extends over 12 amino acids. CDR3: CSFGQGVDGYTF. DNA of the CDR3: TGCAGCTTCGGACAGGGAGTAGATGGCTACACCTTC. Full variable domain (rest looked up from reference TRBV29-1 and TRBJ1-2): SAVISQKPSRDICQRGTSLTIQCQVDSQVTMMFWYRQQPGQSLTLIATANQGSEATYESGFVIDKFPISRPNLTFSTLTVSNMSPEDSSIYLCSFGQGVDGYTFGSGTRLTVV.

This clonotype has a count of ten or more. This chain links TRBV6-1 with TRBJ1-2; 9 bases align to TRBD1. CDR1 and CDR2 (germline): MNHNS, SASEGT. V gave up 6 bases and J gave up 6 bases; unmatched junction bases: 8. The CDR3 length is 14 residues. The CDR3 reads CASSLQRDRDGYTF. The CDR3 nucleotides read TGTGCCAGCAGCCTCCAACGGGACAGGGATGGCTACACCTTC.

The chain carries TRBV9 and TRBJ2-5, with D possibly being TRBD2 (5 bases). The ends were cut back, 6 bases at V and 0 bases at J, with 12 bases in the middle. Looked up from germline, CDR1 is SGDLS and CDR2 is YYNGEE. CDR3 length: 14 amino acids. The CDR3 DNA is TGTGCCAGCACCTTGGACTTGAACCAAGAGACCCAGTACTTC. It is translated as CASTLDLNQETQYF.

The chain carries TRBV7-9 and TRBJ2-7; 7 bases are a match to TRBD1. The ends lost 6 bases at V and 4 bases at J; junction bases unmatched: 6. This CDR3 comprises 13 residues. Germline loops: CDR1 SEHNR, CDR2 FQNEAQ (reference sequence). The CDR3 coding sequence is TGTGCCAGCAGTGACGACAGGGCTTACGAGCAGTACTTC. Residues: CASSDDRAYEQYF.